This T cell receptor beta chain originates from a study of T cell responses to AZD1222 COVID-19 vaccine (dated by TCRdb to about 2021). For context, the study as a whole: TCR sequencing was performed for 230 to 250 trial participants, of whom about 210 were given two doses of AZD1222 and around 26 were given two doses of MenACWY control vaccine. Trial participants were enrolled by age into 18-55, 56-69 and 70-plus year subgroups, with approximately 160, 26 and 62 TCR-sequenced participants respectively. Overall study outcomes, separate from this receptor: Epitopes outside the regions mutated in the B.1.351 and B.1.1.7 variants were reportedly recognized by nearly half of the unique spike-specific TCRs. In the small 56-69-year group, the increase in depth fell short of significance, most likely because of low power. Participants were mostly white British, with more females than males. The authors suggested clonal diversity may have been underestimated. Because no day 14 peak-response samples were available, repertoires were characterized only after the peak T cell response. The whole spike protein was spanned by vaccine-associated CD4 TCRs, and dominant responses were seen in regions 160-218 and 743-854. Conclusions about previously exposed vaccinees are limited, since just five or six AZD1222 recipients were seropositive for SARS-CoV-2 at baseline. Spike-specific TCR breadth and depth rose significantly after two AZD1222 doses compared with day 0 and with MenACWY recipients.

The table lists this clone with a count of one. Its antigen is unknown. Base qualities are not recorded, but no much larger clone differs from it by a single base. The CDR3 regions of human TCRbeta chains were analyzed by immunosequencing. Per the source publication's procedure: Repertoire TCRs were checked for matches against a reference library of SARS-CoV-2-specific TCRs that had been generated using the MIRA antigen-specificity platform. Breadth meant the fraction of unique TCRs that were SARS-CoV-2-associated, whereas depth meant the fraction of total T cells that were SARS-CoV-2-associated. Using the MIRA data, every spike-specific TCR was mapped to the spike region that the TCR reacted to and assigned to either a CD4 or a CD8 class. Log10-transformed breadth and depth values were compared by one-way ANOVA with Sidak's multiple comparisons tests. The clones in this table, taken by TCRdb from immuneACCESS, are in-frame only. Not every clone is retained; where verified, under half of the shortfall comes from an unresolved V gene, and the cause of the rest is unknown. Clone size and the V and J calls come from that table; the DNA yielded D and trimming. A total of about 130,000 clones appear in this sample, around 89% of them only once. Around 9.5% of the sample is taken by the ten largest.

The time point label corresponds to: about 28 days (+/-7) after the second vaccine dose. AZD1222 recipients with second doses at about 4 weeks or about 12 weeks were pooled, because spike-specific TCR depth and breadth did not differ between schedules. Vaccinee samples were obtained from the UK trials COV001 and COV002, which included a single-blind randomized controlled phase 2/3 trial of AZD1222 (ChAdOx1 nCoV-19) in healthy adults. For TCRbeta chain sequencing, PBMC samples from trial participants were taken at day 0 and at day 28 after the second dose. Between the V and J ends, shortened by 5 bases and 2 bases respectively, the junction contains 2 bases. Sequences SNHLY (CDR1) and FYNNEI (CDR2) are obtained from the germline V gene. The CDR3 numbers 11 residues from cysteine through phenylalanine. CDR3 DNA only is kept here, 33 bases in frame from base 1.

The TCR sequence derives from an adult who received the AZD1222 COVID-19 vaccine. The rearrangement combines TRBV2 with TRBJ2-3, with the identity of the D gene unclear. Sequenced material: peripheral blood, taken 28 days after the second AZD1222 dose. The CDR3 region: CASSNTDTQYF. The nucleotides are TGTGCCAGCAGTAACACAGATACGCAGTATTTT.